This TCR beta chain came from a study of blood T cell repertoires in COVID-19. Background on the study: The analysed material was cDNA or gDNA that came from T cells, B-cell-depleted T cells, or PBMCs.

All enrollees were about 18 to 90 years old and from 20 to 25 US areas. Participant-reported clinical history was the basis for cohort assignment. Donors of Cohort 3 who recovered were those that had two negative PCRs, clearance, or symptom resolution. Clones were sequenced by immunoSEQ multiplex PCR, and TCRdb holds only the in-frame ones, with some missing. The sample lists some 300,000 clones; about nine tenths were seen once. The CDR3 contains 14 residues. CDR1 is SGHVS and CDR2 is FQNEAQ in the germline V gene. Germline trimming cut 5 bases from V and 5 bases from J; bases unmatched to any gene: 6.

V usage is TRBV7-8 and J usage is TRBJ1-5, with 7 bases aligning to TRBD1. The sequenced sample was PBMCs or T cells enriched from blood (not recorded which). This TCR was recovered from a man aged 25 to 40 who had recovered from COVID-19. Here the CDR3 DNA reads TGTGCCAGCAGCAGAGACAGGGCAGATCAGCCCCAGCATTTT. It translates to CASSRDRADQPQHF.